This TCR beta chain was profiled in a study of shared T cell receptors in the human thymus. Here immunoSEQ multiplex PCR was the method, and the copy in TCRdb shows in-frame clones only, minus some. The data show just under 550,000 clones, around three quarters seen once. The trim removed 0 bases at V and 12 bases at J, leaving 10 bases unmatched. Per the germline V gene, CDR1 is SNHLY and CDR2 is FYNNEI. The CDR3 has 14 residues. A further study also used this sample, focusing on human thymus T cells.

Sequencing input: thymocytes. This sequence was found in a boy under two years old with a congenital heart defect. The V call is TRBV2, the J call TRBJ1-1; 7 nucleotides align to TRBD1. CDR3 sequence (DNA): TGTGCCAGCAGTGAAGCAGACCAGGGGGTGACACCTTTCTTT. Its protein is CASSEADQGVTPFF.